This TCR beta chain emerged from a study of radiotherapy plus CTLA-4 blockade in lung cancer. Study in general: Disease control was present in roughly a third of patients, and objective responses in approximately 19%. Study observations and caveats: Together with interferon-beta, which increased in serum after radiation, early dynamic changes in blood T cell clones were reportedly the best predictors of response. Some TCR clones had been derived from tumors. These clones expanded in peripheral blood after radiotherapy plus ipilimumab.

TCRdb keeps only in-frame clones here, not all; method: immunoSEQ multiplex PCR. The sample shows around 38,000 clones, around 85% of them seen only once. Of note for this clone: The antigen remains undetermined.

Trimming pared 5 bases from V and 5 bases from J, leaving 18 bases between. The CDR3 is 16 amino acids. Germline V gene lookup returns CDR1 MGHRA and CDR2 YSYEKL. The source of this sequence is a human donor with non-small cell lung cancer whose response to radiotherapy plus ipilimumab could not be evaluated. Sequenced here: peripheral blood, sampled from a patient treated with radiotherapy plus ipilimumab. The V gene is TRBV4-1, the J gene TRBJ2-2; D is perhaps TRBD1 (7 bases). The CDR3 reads CASSKSGGLGTGELFF. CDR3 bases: TGCGCCAGCAGCAAATCAGGGGGGCTGGGGACCGGGGAGCTGTTTTTT.